This TCR beta chain was profiled in a study of blood T cell repertoires in COVID-19 (dated by TCRdb to 2020 to 2021). Some background on the complete study: Collaborator samples came from the United States, Italy and Spain and covered acute and convalescent phases of COVID-19. Subjects who had been exposed to COVID-19, were actively infected with it, or had recovered from it provided the deeply sampled blood TCRbeta repertoires that made up the dataset. HLA class I and class II types, where available, came from metadata supplied by the sample provider rather than from assay-based typing. Samples came from the ongoing ImmuneRACE study (first 160 participants) plus 1,254 subjects from 6 global collaborators. Nearly every sample came with metadata listing a de-identified subject ID, COVID-19 status, age in years and sex. The repertoires were released in a freely available public database intended as a resource for research on the immune response to SARS-CoV-2. The material from the prospective study consisted of cDNA or gDNA derived from T cells, B-cell-depleted T cells, or PBMCs.

This clone occurred once. Its antigen remains unidentified. There are no base qualities to consult, and no much larger clone falls within one base. General findings and caveats noted by the study authors: The quantity of clinical and demographic metadata differed by source and by participant and was supplied without curation.

At one collaborating source in Seattle, patients were enrolled during active infection and were followed longitudinally through the course of disease. Each collaborating institution followed its own protocols to collect whole blood in K2EDTA tubes. Collaborator samples were shipped for TCRbeta analysis as frozen whole blood, isolated PBMCs, or DNA extracted from either sample type. The immunoSEQ Assay, a bias-controlled multiplex PCR, was used to amplify TCRbeta CDR3 regions from genomic DNA. The paper's processing steps were these. Within the assay, amplification of reference gene primers was used to estimate how many nucleated cells each sample contained. Sequence reads were collapsed and filtered to measure the absolute abundance of every unique TCRbeta CDR3 rearrangement. For each sample, productive Simpson clonality was calculated as the square root of Simpson's diversity index across productive rearrangements. The immuneACCESS repertoire file appears here via TCRdb, limited to in-frame rearrangements. These files lack a portion of the clones; in checked studies, under half of the deficit traces to unresolved V genes, and the cause of the others is not known. V, J and clone size were drawn from that table, and D and trimming were deduced from the DNA. The sample table contains fewer than 650,000 clones; only one count was recorded for about 89% of them. The ten largest clones represent roughly 8% of the sample.

Unmatched junction bases come to 5, with V trimmed by 1 base and J by 2 bases. CDR1 and CDR2 (LGHDT, YNNKEL) derive from the germline V gene (reference sequence). The CDR3 has 15 amino acids, counting the end cysteine and phenylalanine. CDR3 DNA is the only sequence kept; it has 45 bases, read in frame from the first base. What was sequenced was peripheral blood. The rearrangement joined TRBV3-1 (or the pseudogene TRBV3-2) to TRBJ2-7; TRBD1 agrees with 7 junctional bases. The sequence was collected from a woman aged 50 to 60 with COVID-19, enrolled during active disease. The sequenced DNA is TGTGCCAGCAGCCAAGGAAGAACAGGGGCCTACGAGCAGTACTTC. This gives the protein CASSQGRTGAYEQYF.